Presented here are 4 T cell receptor beta chains from one specimen sequenced in a study of technical replicates of blood from a handful of donors (dated by TCRdb to the late 2010s). Receptor libraries were prepared by the immunoSEQ multiplex PCR assay. Not all clones reach the TCRdb copy of this immuneACCESS table, which keeps in-frame sequences only. Checked studies attribute under half of the gap to unresolved V genes and leave the rest unexplained. Recorded for this sample are 55,000 to 75,000 clones; about 94% of them occurred a single time. 0.3% to 0.45% of the sample is held by the ten biggest clonotypes. Sequencing was done on a sample of T cells isolated from PBMCs. The receptors were gathered from a human donor in good health.

The V gene is TRBV9, the J gene TRBJ2-7, with D perhaps matching TRBD2 (6 bases). Trimming removed 4 bases from V and 6 bases from J, with 17 bases in between. Germline lookup yields CDR1 SGDLS and CDR2 YYNGEE. The length of the CDR3 is 14 residues. The CDR3 here is CASSMEEGTGEQYF. In DNA, the CDR3 is TGTGCCAGCAGCATGGAGGAGGGTACAGGCGAGCAGTACTTC.

This chain links TRBV4-1 with TRBJ1-3; no definite D call. CDR1 MGHRA and CDR2 YSYEKL come from the germline V gene. The V and J ends lost 1 base and 2 bases respectively, with 9 bases between them. This CDR3 has 15 residues. This chain's CDR3 is CASSQGRVAGNTIYF. The DNA of the CDR3 is TGCGCCAGCAGCCAAGGGAGGGTGGCTGGAAACACCATATATTTT.

The chain carries TRBV28 and TRBJ2-5; TRBD2 agrees at 7 bases. This CDR3 has 15 residues. Trimming took 3 bases from V and 5 from J; bases not matched to a gene: 9. Germline V gene sequence: CDR1 MDHEN, CDR2 SYDVKM. The CDR3 spells CASSFSGRAQETQYF. The CDR3 DNA reads TGTGCCAGCAGTTTTAGTGGGAGGGCACAGGAGACCCAGTACTTC.

The chain couples TRBV19 to TRBJ2-7; 7 bases match TRBD1. Germline V CDR1 and CDR2: LNHDA, SQIVND (reference sequence). This CDR3 comprises 13 residues. The junction had 5 bases not matched to a gene; V was cut back by 7 bases and J by 2 bases. CDR3 in DNA: TGTGCCAGTAACAGACAGGGTGCCTACGAGCAGTACTTC. This codes for CASNRQGAYEQYF.